This T cell receptor (beta chain) was found in a study of tumor-infiltrating lymphocytes in primary liver carcinoma. Germline DNA was extracted too, while blood RNA derived from unsorted whole blood. Germline CDR1 and CDR2: SGHTS and YDEGEE. The V gene lost 3 bases and the J gene lost 8 bases, with 17 bases spanning the gap. CDR3 length: 15 residues. Making TCR beta cDNA involved 400 to 600 ng total RNA and a constant-region primer. Three rounds of nested multiplex PCR with slightly modified ARM-PCR produced TCR beta libraries. Each of the first two PCR rounds ran roughly 9 cycles with TRBV1-TRBV30 forward and C-beta reverse primers. From the multiplex PCR reads, TCRdb called clonotypes with MiXCR, one entry per CDR3 protein. Here the sample spans about 200,000 distinct CDR3 sequences, less than 75% being singletons.

The sequence came from a woman aged 55-70 years with primary liver carcinoma and hepatitis B virus infection. Sequencing used peripheral blood. This sequence joins TRBV5-8 and TRBJ1-4; maybe TRBD1 (5 bases). CDR3 amino acids: CASSSWIGEGEKLFF. CDR3 DNA sequence: TGTGCCAGCAGCTCGTGGATAGGGGAAGGGGAAAAACTGTTTTTT.